One and the same sample provided the 20 T cell receptor beta chains below, sequenced in a study of blood T cell repertoires in COVID-19. Produced via immunoSEQ multiplex PCR; TCRdb's table is partial and in-frame only. The table lists hundreds of thousands of clones, about nine tenths of them singletons. The sequenced material came from PBMCs or T cells enriched from blood (not recorded which). All receptors derive from a man in his forties who had recovered from COVID-19.

This rearrangement joins TRBV5-1 to TRBJ2-7, with 7 nucleotides matching TRBD1. There are 15 residues in the CDR3. Germline values: CDR1 SGHRS, CDR2 YFSETQ. Losses at the gene ends were 4 bases for V and 3 bases for J; bases not matched to a gene: 10. This CDR3 is CASSTGQDVHYEQYF. The CDR3 DNA sequence: TGCGCCAGCAGCACCGGACAGGATGTCCACTACGAGCAGTACTTC.

Details on this clone: An end of the junction does not agree with germline; a read error may underlie this. The gene calls are TRBV28 and TRBJ2-7; 7 bases align to TRBD1. The CDR3 totals 16 residues. Germline values: CDR1 MDHEN, CDR2 SYDVKM. CDR3 loop: CASSLEAPGQTYGQYF. CDR3 nucleotide sequence: TGTGCCAGCAGTTTGGAGGCCCCGGGACAGACGTACGGGCAGTACTTC.

CDR3 nucleotides: TGCAGCGTTCAGCAGGGGGGATTGAACACTGAAGCTTTCTTT. As protein: CSVQQGGLNTEAFF. The chain is built from TRBV29-1 and TRBJ1-1; TRBD1 aligns across 7 bases. CDR3 size: 14 residues. CDR1 and CDR2 from the germline V gene are SQVTM and ANQGSEA. Trimming at V came to 5 bases and at J to 0 bases, leaving 6 bases not matched to a gene.

This clone was observed once. V and J are TRBV27 and TRBJ1-2; D remains ambiguous. Trimming pared 0 bases from V and 4 bases from J, leaving 12 bases between. Germline V gene lookup returns CDR1 MNHEY and CDR2 SMNVEV (reference sequence). The CDR3 totals 15 residues. CDR3 bases: TGTGCCAGCAGTTTATCGGCCAGGATCAGCTATGGCTACACCTTC. Its translation is CASSLSARISYGYTF.

The chain employs TRBV29-1 and TRBJ1-1; no clear D gene. Trimming removed 7 bases at V and 4 bases at J, with 10 bases between. This CDR3 has 11 amino acids. CDR1 is SQVTM and CDR2 is ANQGSEA in the germline V gene. The CDR3 protein is CSAARGTEAFF. CDR3 bases: TGCAGCGCAGCCCGCGGCACTGAAGCTTTCTTT.

V and J are TRBV10-1 and TRBJ2-3; 7 bases map to TRBD2. V dropped 0 bases and J dropped 6; count of bases not matched to a gene: 0. The CDR3 is 13 amino acids. Germline loops: CDR1 WNHNN, CDR2 SYGVQD (reference sequence). CDR3 loop: CASSESREDTQYF. The CDR3 DNA reads TGCGCCAGCAGTGAGTCGCGGGAGGATACGCAGTATTTT.

In nucleotides, the CDR3 is TGTGCCAGCAGTTACTCGCGGCGCAATGAGCAGTTCTTC. As protein: CASSYSRRNEQFF. The chain joins TRBV6-5 to TRBJ2-1, with D unresolved. The CDR3 is 13 amino acids. V lost 0 bases, J lost 6 bases, and 6 bases lay in between. CDR1 is MNHEY, CDR2 SVGAGI, per germline.

This chain links TRBV3-1 (or the pseudogene TRBV3-2) with TRBJ1-2; a weak D match, TRBD1 (6 bases). CDR1 is LGHDT, CDR2 YNNKEL, per germline (reference sequence). Trimming pared 0 bases from V and 4 bases from J, leaving 12 bases between. The CDR3 covers 15 residues. The CDR3 coding sequence is TGTGCCAGCAGCCAAGATCAGGGGCGAGGCTATGGCTACACCTTC. It encodes CASSQDQGRGYGYTF.

J is TRBJ2-4 and V is TRBV27; TRBD2 agrees at 9 bases. The CDR3 totals 16 residues. The V gene's germline CDR1 is MNHEY and CDR2 SMNVEV (reference sequence). With V trimmed by 4 bases and J by 6 bases, 10 bases remained unmatched. CDR3 loop: CASSSPMIAGVNIQYF. CDR3 DNA: TGTGCCAGCAGTTCCCCAATGATAGCGGGAGTAAACATTCAGTACTTC.

The V and J genes are TRBV15 and TRBJ1-1, with unresolved D. The germline CDR1 and CDR2 sequences are LNHNV and YYDKDF (reference sequence). CDR3 size: 16 residues. Trimming took 0 bases from V and 0 from J, leaving 11 bases between them. CDR3 sequence: CATSREIGGLNTEAFF. CDR3 nucleotides: TGTGCCACCAGCAGAGAAATTGGAGGGTTGAACACTGAAGCTTTCTTT.

The genes are TRBV27 and TRBJ1-5, with D perhaps matching TRBD1 (6 bases). Germline CDR1 reads MNHEY; CDR2 reads SMNVEV (reference sequence). V was shortened by 5 bases and J by 1 base, with 15 bases between the two germline ends. The CDR3 length is 16 residues. The CDR3 loop reads CASSPQGKGSNQPQHF. In nucleotides, the CDR3 is TGTGCCAGCAGTCCACAGGGTAAGGGGAGCAATCAGCCCCAGCATTTT.

The J gene is TRBJ1-1, the V gene TRBV15; no reliable D call. V was trimmed by 0 bases and J by 0 bases, leaving 8 bases between them. This CDR3 has 15 residues. CDR1 and CDR2 (germline): LNHNV, YYDKDF (reference sequence). The CDR3 nucleotides read TGTGCCACCAGCAGAGATTTGAGTGTGAACACTGAAGCTTTCTTT. It codes for CATSRDLSVNTEAFF.

This chain links TRBV2 with TRBJ1-6; TRBD1 might be the D (6 bases). CDR3 size: 16 residues. Germline V lookup: CDR1 SNHLY, CDR2 FYNNEI. V gave up 4 bases and J gave up 10 bases, with 20 bases separating them. CDR3 nucleotides: TGTGCCAGCAGTGCTCAGACAGGTTCGGTCGGGTCACCCCTCCACTTT. It encodes CASSAQTGSVGSPLHF.

This chain links TRBV7-9 with TRBJ1-6; D unresolved. CDR1 and CDR2 from the germline V gene are SEHNR and FQNEAQ (reference sequence). Trimming took off 5 bases at V and 5 bases at J, with 10 bases between the two ends. CDR3 size: 14 residues. The DNA of the CDR3 is TGTGCCAGCAGCCCTGTTGCGGATAATTCACCCCTCCACTTT. It encodes CASSPVADNSPLHF.

The chain employs TRBV21-1 and TRBJ1-3. TRBV21-1 is described as a pseudogene. The CDR3 extends over 15 amino acids. CDR3 DNA sequence: TGTGCCAGGTCGGCGGGCATCTGCTCTGGAAACACCATATATTTT. Encoded protein: CARSAGICSGNTIYF.

This clone has a handful of counts. V gene TRBV19 combines with J gene TRBJ1-2; a possible D gene is TRBD1 (5 bases). CDR1 and CDR2 (germline): LNHDA, SQIVND (reference sequence). This CDR3 contains 12 residues. V was pared by 3 bases and J by 8 bases, with 10 bases between. CDR3 protein: CASSMEQEGYTF. The CDR3 nucleotides are TGTGCCAGTAGTATGGAACAGGAGGGCTACACCTTC.

The V and J genes are TRBV6-5 and TRBJ1-5; a weak D match, TRBD1 (5 bases). Trimming shortened V by 2 bases and J by 4 bases, and 6 bases separated the two germline ends. This CDR3 comprises 13 residues. The germline V gene has CDR1 MNHEY and CDR2 SVGAGI. In DNA, the CDR3 is TGTGCCAGCAGTTACAAGGGGAATCAGCCCCAGCATTTT. Translated, it gives CASSYKGNQPQHF.

In nucleotides, the CDR3 is TGCGCCAGCAGCTTACAGGGATCCTTCTACAATGAGCAGTTCTTC. Protein: CASSLQGSFYNEQFF. J is TRBJ2-1 and V is TRBV5-1; maybe TRBD1 (6 bases). The V end lost 2 bases, the J end lost 3 bases, and 12 bases lay between the germline ends. The CDR3 has 15 amino acids. Germline V gene data show CDR1 as SGHRS and CDR2 as YFSETQ.

This sequence joins TRBV25-1 and TRBJ2-5, with D perhaps TRBD2 (5 bases). The CDR3 sequence is 15 residues long. Trimming took 3 bases from V and 5 from J, leaving 16 bases between them. Germline values: CDR1 MGHDK, CDR2 SYGVNS. The CDR3 is CASSEGRVRRETQYF. CDR3 DNA: TGTGCCAGCAGTGAGGGTAGGGTAAGGAGGGAGACCCAGTACTTC.

This rearrangement joins TRBV11-2 to TRBJ2-7; D is ambiguous. Germline lookup yields CDR1 SGHAT and CDR2 FQNNGV. The length of the CDR3 is 12 residues. With 0 bases removed from V and 5 bases from J, the gap between germline ends came to 5 bases. The CDR3 region is CASSLDVHEQYF. The CDR3 DNA sequence: TGTGCCAGCAGCTTAGACGTCCACGAGCAGTACTTC.